The source of this T cell receptor beta chain is a study of blood T cell repertoires in COVID-19. Study-level information: The United States, Italy and Spain provided the acute and convalescent COVID-19 samples. T cells, B-cell-depleted T cells, or PBMCs supplied cDNA or gDNA.

The CDR3 has 14 residues. Germline V CDR1 and CDR2: MNHEY, SVGAGI. V gave up 2 bases and J gave up 8 bases; unmatched junction bases: 7. Authors' methods: Estimated nucleated cell counts came from reference gene primer amplification. Assay: immunoSEQ multiplex PCR; the TCRdb copy retains only in-frame clones and omits some. V and J calls and clone size come straight from that table; D and trimming were deduced from the DNA. In the table there are fewer than 200,000 clones, around four fifths of which are singletons. In Seattle, patients joined the study during active infection and were tracked longitudinally. This clone turned up a few times.

The chain joins TRBV6-5 to TRBJ1-2; TRBD1 agrees at 8 bases. The sequenced material came from peripheral blood. The sequence came from a woman in her seventies with COVID-19, enrolled during active disease. The CDR3 DNA sequence: TGTGCCAGCAGTTACACTACAGGGGGAATAGGCTACACCTTC. As protein: CASSYTTGGIGYTF.